This T cell receptor beta chain was documented in a study of CD8 T cells in Susac syndrome. Only a few counts were recorded for this clonotype. Trimming at V came to 4 bases and at J to 4 bases, leaving 6 bases not matched to a gene. Germline CDR1 and CDR2: SQVTM and ANQGSEA. The CDR3 contains 14 residues. RNA in amounts of 0.5 to 1 ug was reverse transcribed with random hexamers. TCRdb re-derived calls from the immunoSEQ multiplex PCR reads in MiXCR, one entry per CDR3 protein. Of a few hundred thousand distinct CDR3 sequences detected, 94% appear once; the ten largest clones hold roughly 0.14%. The V call is TRBV29-1, the J call TRBJ1-1, with 10 bases matching TRBD1. The sample taken for sequencing was CD4+ T cells from PBMCs. This clonotype was obtained from a human donor with Susac syndrome. The CDR3 sequence is CSVGGTGVSTEAFF. CDR3 sequence (DNA): TGCAGCGTTGGTGGGACAGGGGTCTCCACTGAAGCTTTCTTT.